A single sample is the source of the 16 T cell receptor beta chains below, sequenced in a study of regulatory T cells in long-lasting Graves disease. Time point noted: persistent/refractory GD, antithyroid drugs over 5 years with positive TRAb. Construction of the TCR library relied on RNA isolated from PBMCs. To make TCR beta libraries, researchers used iRepertoire HTBI primers and Arm-PCR of CDR3 regions. TCRdb analysed the multiplex PCR reads with MiXCR anew, one entry per CDR3 protein. The sample contains about 310,000 distinct CDR3 sequences, around a fifth of which appear only once. Material: peripheral blood mononuclear cells (PBMCs), obtained when the disease was refractory, from a patient treated with antithyroid drugs. These receptors all come from a female donor with Graves disease.

The genes are TRBV30 and TRBJ1-2, with TRBD1 matching over 11 bases. The junction had 6 bases not matched to a gene; V was cut back by 1 base and J by 8 bases. Germline CDR1 GTSNPN, CDR2 SVGIG (reference sequence). The CDR3 contains 14 residues. The CDR3 region is CAWSAQGTGGGYTF. CDR3 in DNA: TGTGCCTGGAGTGCCCAGGGGACAGGGGGGGGCTACACCTTC.

The V call is TRBV7-9, the J call TRBJ1-4, with D maybe TRBD1 (5 bases). V lost 5 bases and J 5 bases, leaving 15 bases between the germline ends. Germline V gives CDR1 SEHNR, CDR2 FQNEAQ (reference sequence). This CDR3 has 15 amino acids. In DNA, the CDR3 is TGTGCCAGCAGCCCCCCTCAGGGATGGAATGAAAAACTGTTTTTT. Its translation is CASSPPQGWNEKLFF.

This clonotype occurred many times. The chain joins TRBV28 to TRBJ2-5; weak D call: TRBD2 (6 bases). Trimming shortened V by 3 bases and J by 13 bases, and 15 bases separated the two germline ends. CDR3 size: 12 residues. Germline V gene lookup returns CDR1 MDHEN and CDR2 SYDVKM. The CDR3 coding sequence is TGTGCCAGCAGTTTGGGGGACTTCACTCGGTACTTC. Protein product: CASSLGDFTRYF.

There are a few counts of this clonotype. The V gene is TRBV5-6, the J gene TRBJ2-5, with D uncertain. CDR1 and CDR2 (germline): SGHDT, YYEEEE. The length of the CDR3 is 14 residues. Trimming shortened V by 2 bases and J by 5 bases, and 13 bases separated the two germline ends. The CDR3 reads CASSLDELTETQYF. In DNA form, the CDR3 reads TGTGCCAGCAGCTTAGATGAGCTTACGGAGACCCAGTACTTC.

This clonotype has a count of ten or more. The J gene is TRBJ2-7, the V gene TRBV10-3; tentative D call: TRBD1 (5 bases). The CDR3 covers 14 residues. The germline V gene encodes CDR1 ENHRY and CDR2 SYGVKD. Trimming shortened V by 6 bases and J by 2 bases, and 14 bases separated the two germline ends. The CDR3 loop is CAISPPDKAYEQYF. In DNA, the CDR3 is TGTGCCATCAGCCCCCCGGACAAGGCCTACGAGCAGTACTTC.

This clonotype was seen repeatedly, ten times or more. This chain connects TRBV7-2 to TRBJ1-6; 7 bases agree with TRBD1. This CDR3 is built from 15 residues. CDR1 and CDR2 (germline): SGHTA, FQGNSA. V trimming: 5 bases; J trimming: 8 bases; junction bases outside the gene matches: 9. CDR3 sequence reads: CASSKRQGSDSPLHF. As DNA, the CDR3 is TGTGCCAGCAGCAAACGACAGGGAAGTGATTCACCCCTCCACTTT.

This clonotype was seen only once. The V gene is TRBV7-9, the J gene TRBJ2-5; D tentatively reads TRBD1 or TRBD2 (6 bases each). The CDR3 covers 15 residues. Deletions cut 3 bases from V and 2 bases from J, with 13 bases between. Per the germline V gene, CDR1 is SEHNR and CDR2 is FQNEAQ (reference sequence). The CDR3 region is CASSLQGGGQETQYF. The CDR3 bases are TGTGCCAGCAGCTTGCAAGGGGGAGGACAAGAGACCCAGTACTTC.

The chain's CDR3 is CSAGLAEETQYF. In nucleotides, the CDR3 is TGCAGTGCTGGACTAGCGGAAGAGACCCAGTACTTC. The chain links TRBV20-1 to TRBJ2-5; TRBD2 aligns across 10 bases. Germline CDR1 reads DFQATT; CDR2 reads SNEGSKA (reference sequence). The V and J ends lost 5 bases and 3 bases, in that order; junction bases with no gene match: 0. This CDR3 comprises 12 residues.

The chain has TRBV28 and TRBJ2-7, with D possibly TRBD2 on 6 matching bases. This CDR3 spans 14 amino acids. CDR1 and CDR2 (germline): MDHEN, SYDVKM. Trimming cost V 4 bases and J 1 base, with 11 bases left between them. The chain's CDR3 is CASSSPGGSYEQYF. The CDR3 DNA reads TGTGCCAGCAGTTCCCCCGGAGGGTCCTACGAGCAGTACTTC. The full variable domain, its missing parts supplied by reference TRBV28 and TRBJ2-7, is DVKVTQSSRYLVKRTGEKVFLECVQDMDHENMFWYRQDPGLGLRLIYFSYDVKMKEKGDIPEGYSVSREKKERFSLILESASTNQTSMYLCASSSPGGSYEQYFGPGTRLTVT.

This clonotype was recorded at least ten times. V gene TRBV3-1 combines with J gene TRBJ2-5; TRBD1 might be the D (5 bases). The CDR3 consists of 13 residues. Trimming removed 1 base at V and 9 bases at J, with 12 bases between. Per germline, CDR1 LGHDT and CDR2 YNNKEL (reference sequence). The CDR3 here is CASSQARQGSQYF. DNA for the CDR3: TGTGCCAGCAGCCAAGCTAGGCAGGGCTCCCAGTACTTC.

V and J are TRBV19 and TRBJ2-3, with D possibly matching TRBD1 (5 bases). Germline lookup yields CDR1 LNHDA and CDR2 SQIVND (reference sequence). CDR3 size: 15 residues. Trimming took off 5 bases at V and 5 bases at J, with 17 bases between the two ends. DNA of the CDR3: TGTGCCAGTAGTGCCTTGCAGGGTCAGGGAGATACGCAGTATTTT. The encoded protein is CASSALQGQGDTQYF.

The rearrangement joins TRBV29-1 to TRBJ1-2; D is uncertain. The germline gives CDR1 SQVTM, CDR2 ANQGSEA. The CDR3 extends over 11 amino acids. V shed 7 bases and J shed 4 bases, with 10 bases lying between them. This chain's CDR3 is CSAETGYGYTF. CDR3 nucleotides: TGCAGCGCGGAGACGGGCTATGGCTACACCTTC.

The table lists this clonotype with a few counts. J is TRBJ2-5 and V is TRBV27; no clear D gene. Germline CDR1 is MNHEY and CDR2 is SMNVEV (reference sequence). The CDR3 sequence is 11 residues long. V was pared by 4 bases and J by 11 bases, with 11 bases between. CDR3 bases: TGTGCCAGCAGTTCCCCCCCCAGACAGTACTTC. Protein: CASSSPPRQYF.

Ten or more counts support this clonotype. This chain uses TRBV9 with TRBJ2-5, with TRBD1 as a possible D gene (6 bases). The CDR3 length is 18 residues. Between the trimmed V and J ends, which lost 1 base and 2 bases, there was a span of 21 bases. The germline gives CDR1 SGDLS, CDR2 YYNGEE. The chain's CDR3 is CASSVSGLWDTGQETQYF. The CDR3 DNA is TGTGCCAGCAGCGTATCGGGGTTATGGGACACGGGACAAGAGACCCAGTACTTC.

This clonotype was observed at least ten times. The chain carries TRBV6-1 and TRBJ2-7, with 8 bases identical to TRBD2. The germline V gene encodes CDR1 MNHNS and CDR2 SASEGT. Losses at the gene ends were 2 bases for V and 3 bases for J; bases not matched to a gene: 6. The CDR3 is 15 amino acids. The CDR3 region has the DNA TGTGCCAGCAGTGAACGGGGGGGGACCCTCTACGAGCAGTACTTC. Amino acids: CASSERGGTLYEQYF.

This clonotype was seen at least ten times. The V call is TRBV15, the J call TRBJ1-1; D not certain. Germline CDR1 is LNHNV and CDR2 is YYDKDF (reference sequence). This CDR3 comprises 13 residues. Between the trimmed V and J ends, which lost 0 bases and 8 bases, there was a span of 10 bases. In DNA form, the CDR3 reads TGTGCCACCAGCAGAGATCGGAGTTGGGAAGCTTTCTTT. Translated: CATSRDRSWEAFF.